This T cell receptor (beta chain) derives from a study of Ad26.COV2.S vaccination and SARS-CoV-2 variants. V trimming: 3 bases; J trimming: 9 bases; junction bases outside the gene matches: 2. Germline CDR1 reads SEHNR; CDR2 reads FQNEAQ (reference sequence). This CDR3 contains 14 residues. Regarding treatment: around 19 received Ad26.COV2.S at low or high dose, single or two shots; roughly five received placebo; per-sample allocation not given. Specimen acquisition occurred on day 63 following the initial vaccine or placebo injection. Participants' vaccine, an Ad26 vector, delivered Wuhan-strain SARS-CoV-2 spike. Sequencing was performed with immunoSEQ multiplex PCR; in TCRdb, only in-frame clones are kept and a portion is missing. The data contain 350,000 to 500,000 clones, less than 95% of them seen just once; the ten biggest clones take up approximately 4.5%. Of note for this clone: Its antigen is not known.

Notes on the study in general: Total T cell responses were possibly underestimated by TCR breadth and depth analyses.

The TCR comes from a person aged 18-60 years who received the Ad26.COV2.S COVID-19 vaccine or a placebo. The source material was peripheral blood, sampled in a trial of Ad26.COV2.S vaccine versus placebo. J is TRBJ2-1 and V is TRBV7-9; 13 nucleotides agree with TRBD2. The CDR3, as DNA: TGTGCCAGCAGCTTGGGACTAGCGGGACCTGAGCAGTTCTTC. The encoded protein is CASSLGLAGPEQFF.